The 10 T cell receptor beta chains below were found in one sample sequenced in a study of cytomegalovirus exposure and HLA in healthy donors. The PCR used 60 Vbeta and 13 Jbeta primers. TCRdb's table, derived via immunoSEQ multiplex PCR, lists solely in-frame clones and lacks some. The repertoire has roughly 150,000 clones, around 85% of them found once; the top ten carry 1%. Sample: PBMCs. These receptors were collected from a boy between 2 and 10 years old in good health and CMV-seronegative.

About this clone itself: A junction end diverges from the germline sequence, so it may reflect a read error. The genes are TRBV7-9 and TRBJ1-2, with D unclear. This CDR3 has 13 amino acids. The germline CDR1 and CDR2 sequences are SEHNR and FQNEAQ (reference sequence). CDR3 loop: CSSSSDAGYGYTF. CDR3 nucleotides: TGTTCCAGCAGCTCTGACGCGGGGTATGGCTACACCTTC.

The CDR3 loop is CSVGSRGYPSTDTQYF. CDR3 bases: TGCAGCGTTGGCAGTCGCGGGTATCCGAGCACAGATACGCAGTATTTT. The chain carries TRBV29-1 and TRBJ2-3, with a tentative D call TRBD2 (5 bases). The V gene's germline CDR1 is SQVTM and CDR2 ANQGSEA. CDR3 length equals 16 residues. V shed 4 bases and J shed 0 bases, with 17 bases lying between them.

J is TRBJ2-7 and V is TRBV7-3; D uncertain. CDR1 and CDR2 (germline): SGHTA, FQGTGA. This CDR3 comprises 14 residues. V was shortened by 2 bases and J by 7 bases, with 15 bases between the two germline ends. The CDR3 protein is CASSLSRNDGEQYF. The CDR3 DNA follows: TGTGCCAGCAGCTTATCGAGGAATGATGGAGAGCAGTACTTC.

CDR3 bases: TGCGCCAGCAGCTTACGGGGAGGGCAAGAGACCCAGTACTTC. Protein: CASSLRGGQETQYF. The rearrangement joins TRBV5-1 to TRBJ2-5; 7 bases line up with TRBD2. The J segment lost 2 bases and the V segment lost 2 bases, leaving 3 bases of the junction unmatched. The V gene's germline CDR1 is SGHRS and CDR2 YFSETQ. CDR3 length: 14 amino acids.

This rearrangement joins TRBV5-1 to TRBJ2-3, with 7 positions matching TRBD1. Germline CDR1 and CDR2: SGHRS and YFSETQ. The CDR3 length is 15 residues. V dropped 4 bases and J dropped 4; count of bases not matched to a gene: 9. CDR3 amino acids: CASSPTGTAADTQYF. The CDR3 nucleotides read TGCGCCAGCAGCCCAACCGGGACAGCCGCAGATACGCAGTATTTT.

In nucleotides, the CDR3 is TGTGCCACCACCGGGACAGCGACGAGCTCCTACAATGAGCAGTTCTTC. This codes for CATTGTATSSYNEQFF. The chain joins TRBV19 to TRBJ2-1; TRBD1 matches at 7 bases. The CDR3 totals 16 residues. V shed 10 bases, J shed 0 bases, and the junction held 12 bases outside the gene matches. Germline values: CDR1 LNHDA, CDR2 SQIVND (reference sequence).

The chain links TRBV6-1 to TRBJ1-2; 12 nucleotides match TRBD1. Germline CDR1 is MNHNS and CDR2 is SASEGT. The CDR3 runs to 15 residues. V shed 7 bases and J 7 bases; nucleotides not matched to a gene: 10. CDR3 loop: CASTNTGTGGSGYTF. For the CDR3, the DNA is TGTGCCAGCACCAATACCGGGACAGGGGGCAGTGGCTACACCTTC.

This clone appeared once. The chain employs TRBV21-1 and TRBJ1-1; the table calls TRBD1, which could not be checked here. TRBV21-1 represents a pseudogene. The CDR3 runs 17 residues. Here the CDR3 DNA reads TGTGCCAGCAGCAAAGTCTTCGGACAGACCATGAACACTGAAGCTTTCTTT. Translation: CASSKVFGQTMNTEAFF.

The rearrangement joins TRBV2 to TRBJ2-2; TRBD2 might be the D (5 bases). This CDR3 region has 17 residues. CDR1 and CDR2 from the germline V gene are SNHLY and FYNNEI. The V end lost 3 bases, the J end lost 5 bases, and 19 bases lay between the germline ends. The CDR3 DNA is TGTGCCAGCAGTGAGGGGAGAGCGGCGAGGTGGACCGGGGAGCTGTTTTTT. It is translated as CASSEGRAARWTGELFF.

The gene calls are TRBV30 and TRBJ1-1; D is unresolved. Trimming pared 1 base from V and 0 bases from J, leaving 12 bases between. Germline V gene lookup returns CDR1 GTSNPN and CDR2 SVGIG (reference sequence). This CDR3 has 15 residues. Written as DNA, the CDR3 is TGTGCCTGGAGTGCTCCACAGCCCTTGAACACTGAAGCTTTCTTT. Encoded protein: CAWSAPQPLNTEAFF.